The T cell receptor beta chain described here comes from a study of cytomegalovirus exposure and HLA in healthy donors. Study-wide background: Out of 180 million or so T cells, an earlier analysis found some 120 million unique TCR beta sequences in total. The Caucasian-associated ancestry cluster contained about 80% of the roughly 400 genotyped donors.

As regards this clone: Its antigen is undetermined.

The CDR3 sequence is 15 residues long. V gave up 6 bases and J gave up 7 bases; unmatched junction bases: 11. Germline V gives CDR1 KGHSH, CDR2 LQKENI. Amplification used 60 Vbeta primers and 13 Jbeta primers. Original handling: An analysis that came later counted 60 million to 80 million unique TCR beta chains, roughly 11 million shared. Profiling relied on immunoSEQ multiplex PCR, and the TCRdb table lists in-frame clones only, not all of them. V and J calls and clone size are those listed in that table; D and trimming were worked out from the DNA. The sample records roughly 130,000 clones, about 80% being singletons. Study-wide results and limits: In a later analysis, CMV-associated beta chains were mostly HLA-associated, it appeared.

This clonotype was obtained from a man aged 40-50 years in good health and CMV-seronegative. This chain connects TRBV18 to TRBJ2-5, with 10 bases matching TRBD2. Sequenced sample: PBMCs. In DNA form, the CDR3 reads TGTGCCAGCTCCGCATTACGGACTAGCGGAGCGACCCAGTACTTC. Translating gives CASSALRTSGATQYF.